The rows below give T cell receptor beta chains drawn from one sample of a study of T cell responses to AZD1222 COVID-19 vaccine. TCRdb's table, derived via immunoSEQ multiplex PCR, lists solely in-frame clones and lacks some. Of about 120,000 clones in the sample, 88% were seen once. Sequences were derived from peripheral blood, sampled on day 0 of AZD1222 vaccination. Receptor source: an adult in good health. Each CDR3 is given with its conserved first and last residue. The D gene is left open where the match is weak. Clone size is given for some rows only: seen once, a few or many times, or a class if the clone is expanded.

clone size: -
V gene: TRBV3-1/TRBV3-2
D gene: TRBD2
J gene: TRBJ2-3
CDR3 DNA: TGTGCCAGCAGCCAGGCTTACGGGGGGGCTAGTAGCACAGATACGCAGTATTTT
CDR3 protein: CASSQAYGGASSTDTQYF

clone size: once
V gene: TRBV7-9
D gene: -
J gene: TRBJ1-2
CDR3 DNA: TGTGCCAGCAGCCGACCAGAGGGGAGCTACACCTTC
CDR3 protein: CASSRPEGSYTF

clone size: -
V gene: TRBV7-9
D gene: TRBD1
J gene: TRBJ1-4
CDR3 DNA: TGTGCCAGCAGCACCCGGGACAGGGGAAGGGCTAATGAAAAACTGTTTTTT
CDR3 protein: CASSTRDRGRANEKLFF

clone size: -
V gene: TRBV19
D gene: TRBD1
J gene: TRBJ1-6
CDR3 DNA: TGTGCCAGTAATCCTAGGACAGGTCCAAGGTCACCCCTCCACTTT
CDR3 protein: CASNPRTGPRSPLHF

clone size: -
V gene: TRBV30
D gene: -
J gene: TRBJ2-2
CDR3 DNA: TGTGCCTGGAGTGTACCAAAGCGGGGTACAGGGGGGGAGCTGTTTTTT
CDR3 protein: CAWSVPKRGTGGELFF

clone size: -
V gene: TRBV5-6
D gene: TRBD1
J gene: TRBJ2-1
CDR3 DNA: TGTGCCAGCAGCTCGGCCGTACAGGGGGCTTTTGGTGAGCAGTTCTTC
CDR3 protein: CASSSAVQGAFGEQFF

clone size: -
V gene: TRBV3-1/TRBV3-2
D gene: TRBD1
J gene: TRBJ1-1
CDR3 DNA: TGTGCCAGCAGCCTGGGACAGATAGCTTTCTTT
CDR3 protein: CASSLGQIAFF

clone size: -
V gene: TRBV19
D gene: -
J gene: TRBJ2-2
CDR3 DNA: TGTGCCAGTATTAGGCGGACTCAGAACACCGGGGAGCTGTTTTTT
CDR3 protein: CASIRRTQNTGELFF

clone size: -
V gene: TRBV4-1
D gene: TRBD2
J gene: TRBJ2-2
CDR3 DNA: TGCGCCACCAGCCCCCTCGGGGGGGGCACCGGGGAGCTGTTTTTT
CDR3 protein: CATSPLGGGTGELFF

clone size: few
V gene: TRBV7-9
D gene: -
J gene: TRBJ1-3
CDR3 DNA: TGTGCCAGCAGCTTAGGGACATCTGGAGGAAACACCATATATTTT
CDR3 protein: CASSLGTSGGNTIYF

clone size: once
V gene: TRBV6-5
D gene: TRBD2
J gene: TRBJ2-2
CDR3 DNA: TGTGCCAGCCAGTCTAGCGGGGGGGTAGGCGGGGAGCTGTTTTTT
CDR3 protein: CASQSSGGVGGELFF

clone size: -
V gene: TRBV2
D gene: TRBD1
J gene: TRBJ2-2
CDR3 DNA: TGTGCCAGCAGATGGGGGACAGTGAACACCGGGGAGCTGTTTTTT
CDR3 protein: CASRWGTVNTGELFF

clone size: -
V gene: TRBV18
D gene: -
J gene: TRBJ1-1
CDR3 DNA: TGTGCCAGCTCACCTCTGGGAACAGGGAAGGCTGAAGCTTTCTTT
CDR3 protein: CASSPLGTGKAEAFF

clone size: once
V gene: TRBV18
D gene: TRBD1
J gene: TRBJ1-5
CDR3 DNA: TGTGCCAGCTCACCCACCGAATACCGGGACAGGGAAGATCAGCCCCAGCATTTT
CDR3 protein: CASSPTEYRDREDQPQHF

clone size: -
V gene: TRBV15
D gene: -
J gene: TRBJ2-5
CDR3 DNA: TGTGCCACCACAGGGGGGAATAGCGGCTTTCAAGAGACCCAGTACTTC
CDR3 protein: CATTGGNSGFQETQYF

clone size: -
V gene: TRBV7-2
D gene: -
J gene: TRBJ2-5
CDR3 DNA: TGTGCCAGCAGCTCCATTGCCCAAGAGACCCAGTACTTC
CDR3 protein: CASSSIAQETQYF

clone size: few
V gene: TRBV5-4
D gene: -
J gene: TRBJ1-1
CDR3 DNA: TGTGCCAGCAGCCCAACCACGTGGCAGAACACTGAAGCTTTCTTT
CDR3 protein: CASSPTTWQNTEAFF

clone size: -
V gene: TRBV4-1
D gene: -
J gene: TRBJ1-5
CDR3 DNA: TGCGCCAGCAGCCAAGATCAGGGGACTCAGCCCCAGCATTTT
CDR3 protein: CASSQDQGTQPQHF

clone size: -
V gene: TRBV4-2
D gene: TRBD1
J gene: TRBJ1-2
CDR3 DNA: TGTGCCAGCAGTCGGACAGGGGGCGCGAATGGCTACACCTTC
CDR3 protein: CASSRTGGANGYTF

clone size: -
V gene: TRBV5-1
D gene: -
J gene: TRBJ1-6
CDR3 DNA: TGCGCCAGCAGCTTGTTAGGGACCCAAAATAATTCACCCCTCCACTTT
CDR3 protein: CASSLLGTQNNSPLHF

clone size: -
V gene: TRBV7-9
D gene: TRBD2
J gene: TRBJ2-7
CDR3 DNA: TGTGCCAGCAGACTGCTAGCGGGGGGCCGTGGGGGCGAGCAGTACTTC
CDR3 protein: CASRLLAGGRGGEQYF

clone size: once
V gene: TRBV5-6
D gene: TRBD2
J gene: TRBJ2-3
CDR3 DNA: TGTGCCAGCAGCTTGGAATTGGCGGGGGGGCCAACAGATACGCAGTATTTT
CDR3 protein: CASSLELAGGPTDTQYF

clone size: -
V gene: TRBV27
D gene: -
J gene: TRBJ2-1
CDR3 DNA: TGTGCCAGCAGTTCGCCGGGACTCATCGATGAGCAGTTCTTC
CDR3 protein: CASSSPGLIDEQFF

clone size: -
V gene: TRBV6-5
D gene: TRBD1
J gene: TRBJ1-2
CDR3 DNA: TGTGCCAGCAGCCGAACAACGACAGGGAAGTATGGCTACACCTTC
CDR3 protein: CASSRTTTGKYGYTF

clone size: -
V gene: TRBV5-1
D gene: TRBD1
J gene: TRBJ1-1
CDR3 DNA: TGCGCCAGCAGCACCTTAACAGGGGGTACTGAAGCTTTCTTT
CDR3 protein: CASSTLTGGTEAFF

clone size: -
V gene: TRBV7-3
D gene: TRBD2
J gene: TRBJ2-3
CDR3 DNA: TGTGCCAGCAGCTTGGGACTAGCGGGGGGGCGGTCCACAGATACGCAGTATTTT
CDR3 protein: CASSLGLAGGRSTDTQYF

clone size: -
V gene: TRBV18
D gene: -
J gene: TRBJ2-2
CDR3 DNA: TGTGCCAGCTCACCACTACACCCCACCGGGGAGCTGTTTTTT
CDR3 protein: CASSPLHPTGELFF

clone size: -
V gene: TRBV4-2
D gene: TRBD1
J gene: TRBJ2-2
CDR3 DNA: TGTGCCAGCAGCCACCCGGGACAGGGGGTGCGACAGGACACCGGGGAGCTGTTTTTT
CDR3 protein: CASSHPGQGVRQDTGELFF

clone size: -
V gene: TRBV5-1
D gene: TRBD1
J gene: TRBJ1-2
CDR3 DNA: TGCGCCAGCAGCTTGTACAGGGGTTATGGCTACACCTTC
CDR3 protein: CASSLYRGYGYTF

clone size: once
V gene: TRBV19
D gene: TRBD1
J gene: TRBJ1-2
CDR3 DNA: TGTGCCAGTAGTCGGGGGAGAGGACAGGGGGACACCTATGGCTACACCTTC
CDR3 protein: CASSRGRGQGDTYGYTF

clone size: -
V gene: TRBV6-5
D gene: TRBD1
J gene: TRBJ1-1
CDR3 DNA: TGTGCCAGTGGGCTCCGGGACAGGGGATTAGGAGCTTTCTTT
CDR3 protein: CASGLRDRGLGAFF